This T cell receptor beta chain was retrieved from a study of T cells in Graves' hyperthyroidism and ophthalmopathy. Overall study findings and caveats: The model forecast ophthalmopathy, anticipating it by a median around 6.5 months before onset.

Amplified TCR beta CDR3 regions came from RNA transcripts. TCR CDR3 regions were first amplified by RT-PCR with HTBI primers. TCRdb called the multiplex PCR reads again in MiXCR, with one record for every CDR3 protein. The top ten clones hold approximately 30% of a sample with more than 500,000 distinct CDR3 sequences, 15% to 20% of them seen once. In this sample, this clonotype turned up a few times. The antigen is undetermined. Germline assignment: CDR1 DFQATT and CDR2 SNEGSKA (reference sequence). Trimming stripped 5 bases from V and 5 bases from J, with 13 bases between. The CDR3 sequence is 13 residues long.

What was sequenced was blood. The chain carries TRBV20-1 and TRBJ1-3; D gene uncertain. This clonotype originated in a woman aged 25 to 39 with Graves' ophthalmopathy. The CDR3 here is CSAFAVDRNTIYF. The CDR3 region has the DNA TGCAGTGCTTTCGCTGTGGATAGAAACACCATATATTTT.